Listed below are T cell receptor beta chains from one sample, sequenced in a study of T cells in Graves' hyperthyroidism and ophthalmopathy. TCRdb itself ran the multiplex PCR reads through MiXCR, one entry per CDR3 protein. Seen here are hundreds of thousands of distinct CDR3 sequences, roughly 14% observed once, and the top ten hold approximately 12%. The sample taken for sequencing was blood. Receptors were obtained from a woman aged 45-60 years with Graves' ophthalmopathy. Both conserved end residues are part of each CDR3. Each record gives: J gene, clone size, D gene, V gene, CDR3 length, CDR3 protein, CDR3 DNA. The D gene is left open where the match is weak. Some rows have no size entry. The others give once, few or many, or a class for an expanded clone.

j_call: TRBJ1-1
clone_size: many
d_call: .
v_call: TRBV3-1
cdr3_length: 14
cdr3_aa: CASSHQSVNTEAFF
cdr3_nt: TGTGCCAGCAGCCACCAGTCTGTGAACACTGAAGCTTTCTTT

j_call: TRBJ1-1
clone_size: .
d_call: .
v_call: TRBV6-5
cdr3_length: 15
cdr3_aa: CASSYSGQINTEAFF
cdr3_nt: TGTGCCAGCAGTTACTCGGGGCAGATCAACACTGAAGCTTTCTTT

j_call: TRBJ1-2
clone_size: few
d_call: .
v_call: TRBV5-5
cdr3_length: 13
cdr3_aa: CANSITGIYGYTF
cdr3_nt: TGTGCCAACAGCATAACAGGGATCTATGGCTACACCTTC

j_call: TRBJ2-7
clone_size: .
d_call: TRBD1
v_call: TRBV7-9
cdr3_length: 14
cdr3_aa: CASSGRDSLYEQYF
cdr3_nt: TGTGCCAGCAGCGGCCGGGACAGTCTTTACGAGCAGTACTTC

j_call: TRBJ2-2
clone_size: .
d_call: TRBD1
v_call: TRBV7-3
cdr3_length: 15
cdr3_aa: CASGEGDRGTGELFF
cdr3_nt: TGTGCCAGCGGAGAGGGGGACAGGGGCACCGGGGAGCTGTTTTTT

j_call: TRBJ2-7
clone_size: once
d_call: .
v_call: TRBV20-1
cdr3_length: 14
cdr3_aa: CSARALGGTGEQYF
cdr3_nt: TGCAGTGCTAGGGCCCTAGGGGGAACGGGAGAGCAGTACTTC

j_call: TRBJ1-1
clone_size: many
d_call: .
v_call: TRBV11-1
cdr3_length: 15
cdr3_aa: CASSRYDEGNTEAFF
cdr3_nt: TGTGCCAGCAGCAGATACGACGAGGGGAACACTGAAGCTTTCTTT

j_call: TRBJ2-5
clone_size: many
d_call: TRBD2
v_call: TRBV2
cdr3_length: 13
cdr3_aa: CASRLAGRETQYF
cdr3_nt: TGTGCCAGTCGACTAGCGGGGCGAGAGACCCAGTACTTC

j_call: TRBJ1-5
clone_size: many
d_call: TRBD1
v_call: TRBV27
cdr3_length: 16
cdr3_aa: CASSTRTGRFAQPQHF
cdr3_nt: TGTGCCAGCAGTACCCGGACAGGGAGGTTTGCTCAGCCCCAGCATTTT

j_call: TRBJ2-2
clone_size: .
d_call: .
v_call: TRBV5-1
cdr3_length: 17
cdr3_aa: CASSLRPELYNTGELFF
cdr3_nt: TGCGCCAGCAGCTTAAGACCAGAGCTCTATAACACCGGGGAGCTGTTTTTT

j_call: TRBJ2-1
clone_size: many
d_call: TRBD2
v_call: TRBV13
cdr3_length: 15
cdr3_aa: CASSQKREGRNEQFF
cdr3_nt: TGTGCCAGCAGCCAAAAGCGGGAGGGCCGGAATGAGCAGTTCTTC

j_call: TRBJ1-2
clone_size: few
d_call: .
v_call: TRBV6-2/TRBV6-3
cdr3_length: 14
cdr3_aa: CASKFDTRNYGYTF
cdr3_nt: TGTGCCAGCAAGTTCGACACCAGGAACTATGGCTACACCTTC

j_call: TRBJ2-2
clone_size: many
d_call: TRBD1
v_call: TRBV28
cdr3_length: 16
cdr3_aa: CASSFSGQGLAGELFF
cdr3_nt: TGTGCCAGCAGTTTTTCGGGACAGGGTTTGGCCGGGGAGCTGTTTTTT

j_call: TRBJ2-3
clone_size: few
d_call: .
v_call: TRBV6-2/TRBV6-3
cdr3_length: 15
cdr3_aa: CASRKGTDFVDTQYF
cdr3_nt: TGTGCCAGCAGGAAAGGGACGGACTTCGTGGATACGCAGTATTTT

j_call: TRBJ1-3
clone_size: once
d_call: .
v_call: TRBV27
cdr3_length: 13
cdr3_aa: CASKFGSGNTIYF
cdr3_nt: TGTGCCAGCAAATTCGGTAGTGGAAACACCATATATTTT

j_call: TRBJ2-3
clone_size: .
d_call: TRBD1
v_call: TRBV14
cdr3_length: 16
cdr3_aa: CASSQLSGQGTDTQYF
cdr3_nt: TGTGCCAGCAGCCAACTTTCGGGACAGGGAACAGATACGCAGTATTTT

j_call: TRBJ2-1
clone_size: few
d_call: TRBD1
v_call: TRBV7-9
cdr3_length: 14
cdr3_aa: CASSSYRGHNEQFF
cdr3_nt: TGTGCCAGCAGCAGTTACAGGGGGCACAATGAGCAGTTCTTC

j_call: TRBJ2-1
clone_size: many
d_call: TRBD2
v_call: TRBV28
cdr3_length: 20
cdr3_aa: CASPGAGREGGLGPHNEQFF
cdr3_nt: TGTGCCAGCCCGGGGGCTGGACGGGAGGGAGGTCTAGGGCCCCACAATGAGCAGTTCTTC

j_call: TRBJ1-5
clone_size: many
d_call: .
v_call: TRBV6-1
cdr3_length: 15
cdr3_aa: CASSEGSENNQPQHF
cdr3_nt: TGTGCCAGCAGTGAAGGGTCGGAGAACAATCAGCCCCAGCATTTT

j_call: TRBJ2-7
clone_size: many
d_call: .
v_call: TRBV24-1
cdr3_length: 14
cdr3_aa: CATSAKRDPDEQYF
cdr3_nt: TGTGCCACCAGTGCCAAGAGGGACCCTGACGAGCAGTACTTC

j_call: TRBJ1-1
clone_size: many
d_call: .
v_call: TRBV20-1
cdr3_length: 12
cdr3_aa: CSARSAGATAFF
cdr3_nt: TGCAGTGCTAGATCTGCAGGGGCGACTGCTTTCTTT

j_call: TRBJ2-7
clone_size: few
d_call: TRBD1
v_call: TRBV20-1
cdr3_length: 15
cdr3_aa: CSAKAGTGGIDEQYF
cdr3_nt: TGCAGTGCTAAAGCCGGGACAGGGGGCATCGACGAGCAGTACTTC

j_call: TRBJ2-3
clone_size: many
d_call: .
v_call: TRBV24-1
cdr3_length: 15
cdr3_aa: CATSDPSVSTDTQYF
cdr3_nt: TGTGCCACCAGTGATCCTAGCGTGAGCACAGATACGCAGTATTTT

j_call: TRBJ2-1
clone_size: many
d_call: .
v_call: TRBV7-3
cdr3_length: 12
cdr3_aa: CASSLPLGEQFF
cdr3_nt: TGTGCCAGCAGCTTACCCCTAGGTGAGCAGTTCTTC

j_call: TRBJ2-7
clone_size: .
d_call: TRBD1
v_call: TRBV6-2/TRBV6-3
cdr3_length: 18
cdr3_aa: CASTPSQGARIALYEQYF
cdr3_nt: TGTGCCAGCACGCCCTCGCAGGGGGCGCGTATCGCACTATACGAGCAGTACTTC

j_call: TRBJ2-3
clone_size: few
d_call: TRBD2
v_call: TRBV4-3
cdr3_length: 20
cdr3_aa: CASSQDPEAGVGGPTDTQYF
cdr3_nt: TGCGCCAGCAGCCAAGATCCAGAAGCGGGAGTAGGGGGACCCACAGATACGCAGTATTTT

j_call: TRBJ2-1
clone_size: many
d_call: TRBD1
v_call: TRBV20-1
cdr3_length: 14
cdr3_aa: CSAIGQGGYNEQFF
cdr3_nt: TGCAGTGCTATCGGACAGGGGGGCTACAATGAGCAGTTCTTC

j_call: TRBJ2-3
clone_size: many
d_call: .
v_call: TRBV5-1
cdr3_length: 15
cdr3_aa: CASSANSGSTDTQYF
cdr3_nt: TGCGCCAGCAGCGCCAATAGCGGCAGCACAGATACGCAGTATTTT

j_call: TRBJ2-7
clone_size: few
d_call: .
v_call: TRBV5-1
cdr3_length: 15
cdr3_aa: CASSLYSEGLGEQYF
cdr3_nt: TGCGCCAGCAGCTTGTACTCCGAGGGTCTGGGTGAGCAGTACTTC

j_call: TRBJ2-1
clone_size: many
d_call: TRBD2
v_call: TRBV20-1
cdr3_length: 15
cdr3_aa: CSARTSGRMGNEQFF
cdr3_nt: TGCAGTGCTAGGACTAGCGGGAGGATGGGGAATGAGCAGTTCTTC

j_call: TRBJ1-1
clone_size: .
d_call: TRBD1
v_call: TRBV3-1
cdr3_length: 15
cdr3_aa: CASSLWWTGNTEAFF
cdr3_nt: TGTGCCAGCAGCCTTTGGTGGACAGGGAACACTGAAGCTTTCTTT

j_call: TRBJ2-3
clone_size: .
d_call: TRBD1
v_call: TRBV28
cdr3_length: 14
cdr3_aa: CASSVGQGDSTQYF
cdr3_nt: TGTGCCAGCAGTGTGGGACAGGGGGATAGTACGCAGTATTTT

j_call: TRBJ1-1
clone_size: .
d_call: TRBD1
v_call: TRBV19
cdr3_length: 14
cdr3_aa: CASSITGGRTEAFF
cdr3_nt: TGTGCCAGTAGTATTACAGGGGGCCGGACTGAAGCTTTCTTT

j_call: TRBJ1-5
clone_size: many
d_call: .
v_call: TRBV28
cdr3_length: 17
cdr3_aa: CASSLYSGHGGNQPQHF
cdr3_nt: TGTGCCAGCAGTTTATACTCGGGCCACGGCGGCAATCAGCCCCAGCATTTT

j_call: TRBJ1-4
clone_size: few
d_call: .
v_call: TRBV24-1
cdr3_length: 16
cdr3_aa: CATSDARRGSNEKLFF
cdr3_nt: TGTGCCACCAGTGATGCCCGTCGCGGGAGTAATGAAAAACTGTTTTTT

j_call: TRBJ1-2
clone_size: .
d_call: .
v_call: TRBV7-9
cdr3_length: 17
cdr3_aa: CASSSHRYKISNYGYTF
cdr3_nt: TGTGCCAGCAGCTCGCACAGATACAAGATAAGTAACTATGGCTACACCTTC

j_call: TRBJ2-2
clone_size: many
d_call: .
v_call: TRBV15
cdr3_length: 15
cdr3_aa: CATSRDLGNTGELFF
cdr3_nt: TGTGCCACCAGCAGAGATCTGGGGAACACCGGGGAGCTGTTTTTT

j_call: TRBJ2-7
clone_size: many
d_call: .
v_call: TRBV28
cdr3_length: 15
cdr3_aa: CASTRATRRVYEQYF
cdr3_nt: TGTGCCAGCACTAGAGCGACTAGACGGGTGTACGAGCAGTACTTC

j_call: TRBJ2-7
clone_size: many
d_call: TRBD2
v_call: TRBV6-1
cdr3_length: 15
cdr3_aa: CASRSTGTSGYEQYF
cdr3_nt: TGTGCCAGCAGGTCCACCGGGACTAGCGGCTACGAGCAGTACTTC

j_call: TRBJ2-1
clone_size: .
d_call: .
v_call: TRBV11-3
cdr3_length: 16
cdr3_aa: CASSLNLGFTQEEQFF
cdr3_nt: TGTGCCAGCAGCTTAAATTTGGGGTTCACCCAAGAGGAGCAGTTCTTC

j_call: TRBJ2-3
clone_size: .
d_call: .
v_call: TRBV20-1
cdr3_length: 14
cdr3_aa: CSARVGLSTDTQYF
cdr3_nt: TGCAGTGCTAGAGTAGGGCTGAGCACAGATACGCAGTATTTT

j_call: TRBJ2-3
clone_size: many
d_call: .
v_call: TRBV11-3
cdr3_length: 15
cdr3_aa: CASSVSSMGTDTQYF
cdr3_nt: TGTGCCAGCAGCGTTAGTAGTATGGGCACAGATACGCAGTATTTT

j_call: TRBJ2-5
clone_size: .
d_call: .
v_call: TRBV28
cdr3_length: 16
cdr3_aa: CASSLSVPGSQETQYF
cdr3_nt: TGTGCCAGCAGTTTATCCGTACCCGGGAGTCAAGAGACCCAGTACTTC